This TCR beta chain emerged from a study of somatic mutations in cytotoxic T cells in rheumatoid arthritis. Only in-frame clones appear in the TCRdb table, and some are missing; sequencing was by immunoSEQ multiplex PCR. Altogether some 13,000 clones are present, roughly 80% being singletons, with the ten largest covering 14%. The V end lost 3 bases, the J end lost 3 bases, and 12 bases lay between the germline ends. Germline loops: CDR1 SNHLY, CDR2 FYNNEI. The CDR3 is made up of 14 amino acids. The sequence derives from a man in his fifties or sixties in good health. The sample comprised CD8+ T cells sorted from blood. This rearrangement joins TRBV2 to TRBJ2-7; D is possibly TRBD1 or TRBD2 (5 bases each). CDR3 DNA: TGTGCCAGCAGTGACCCCAGGGAGATCTACGAGCAGTACGTC. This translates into CASSDPREIYEQYV.